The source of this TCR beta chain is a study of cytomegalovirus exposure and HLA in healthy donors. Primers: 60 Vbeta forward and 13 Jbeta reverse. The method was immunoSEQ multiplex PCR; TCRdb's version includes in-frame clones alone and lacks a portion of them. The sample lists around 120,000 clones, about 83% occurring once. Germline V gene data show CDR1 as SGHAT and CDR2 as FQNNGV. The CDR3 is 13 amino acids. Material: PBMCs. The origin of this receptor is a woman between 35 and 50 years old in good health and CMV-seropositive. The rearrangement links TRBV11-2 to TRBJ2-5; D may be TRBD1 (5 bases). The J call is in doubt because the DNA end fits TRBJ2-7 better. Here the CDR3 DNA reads TGTGCCAGCAGCTTATTACAGGCCTACGAGCAGTACTTC. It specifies CASSLLQAYEQYF.